This TCR beta chain derives from a study of Ad26.COV2.S vaccination and SARS-CoV-2 variants. The overall study: By the intramuscular route, Ad26.COV2.S was given once, or twice 56 days apart. Notes on the study in general: Participants given vaccine showed non-spike TCR breadth similar to that of placebo recipients. In TCR breadth and depth analyses, total T cell responses may have been underestimated.

Profiled with immunoSEQ multiplex PCR; TCRdb holds only in-frame clones, not every one. The table lists over 350,000 clones, about 88% of them singletons. The length of the CDR3 is 14 residues. Losses at the gene ends were 8 bases for V and 7 bases for J; bases not matched to a gene: 11. Germline V gene lookup returns CDR1 MRHNA and CDR2 SNTAGT. Sample treatment: some 19 received Ad26.COV2.S at low or high dose, single or two shots; roughly five received placebo; per-sample allocation not given. The samples were gathered on day 63 after the first injection of vaccine or placebo. The administered vaccine (an Ad26 vector) expressed Wuhan-strain SARS-CoV-2 spike. As for this clone: Its antigen is still unknown.

This chain uses TRBV6-4 with TRBJ2-5, with 9 bases matching TRBD1. This TCR was recovered from a person between 18 and 65 years old who received the Ad26.COV2.S COVID-19 vaccine or a placebo. This material consisted of peripheral blood, taken in a trial of Ad26.COV2.S vaccine versus placebo. The DNA for the CDR3 is TGTGCCAGCTCGGGGACAGGGACTCGGGGGACCCAGTACTTC. Translation gives CASSGTGTRGTQYF.